The rows below give T cell receptor beta chains drawn from one sample of a study of control samples from healthy donors and cancer patients. TCRdb's copy holds only in-frame clones and misses some; the assay was immunoSEQ multiplex PCR. This table has some 130,000 clones, over 85% appearing once. The material sequenced was blood. The receptor set was obtained from a man aged 25-45 years in good health. The CDR3 runs from the conserved cysteine through the conserved F or W. Each record gives: V gene, D gene, J gene, CDR3 DNA, CDR3 protein. D genes are given only for firm matches.

TRBV9	.	TRBJ2-7	TGTGCCAGCAGCGTAGGGGGCGAGCAGTACTTC	CASSVGGEQYF
TRBV6-5	TRBD1	TRBJ2-2	TGTGCCAGCAGTCCGGGACAGTTGAACACCGGGGAGCTGTTTTTT	CASSPGQLNTGELFF
TRBV7-3	TRBD2	TRBJ2-1	TGTGCCAGCAGCTCCAGACTAGCGGGGAGTGAGCAGTTCTTC	CASSSRLAGSEQFF
TRBV9	.	TRBJ1-3	TGCGCCAGCAGCGTAGCGGGCGAATCCTCTGGAAACACCATATATTTT	CASSVAGESSGNTIYF
TRBV28	.	TRBJ2-1	TGTGCCAGCAGCCTTTTCCTAGCTAGTGAGCAGTTCTTC	CASSLFLASEQFF
TRBV5-1	.	TRBJ2-7	TGCGCCAGCAGCTATTGGGAGAGCTCCTACGAGCAGTACTTC	CASSYWESSYEQYF
TRBV11-2	.	TRBJ1-4	TGTGCCAGCAGCTTAAGCGGTTACGGTGAAAAACTGTTTTTT	CASSLSGYGEKLFF
TRBV28	.	TRBJ1-5	TGTGCCAGCAGTCTGACCCGGAGCAATCAGCCCCAGCATTTT	CASSLTRSNQPQHF
TRBV14	TRBD1	TRBJ1-2	TGTGCCAGCAGCCAAGACGTGACAGGGGGAACCACTGGCTACACCTTC	CASSQDVTGGTTGYTF
TRBV7-9	.	TRBJ1-4	TGTGCCAGCAGCCGACTCATACTCGCAACTAATGAAAAACTGTTTTTT	CASSRLILATNEKLFF
TRBV6-6	.	TRBJ1-1	TGTGCCAGCAGTCCTGGGGCTTTCTTT	CASSPGAFF
TRBV4-3	.	TRBJ2-2	TGCGCCAGCAGCCAAGATCCCTTAGAAGGGCCAGTCACCGGGGAGCTGTTTTTT	CASSQDPLEGPVTGELFF
TRBV4-1	TRBD1	TRBJ2-7	TGCGCCAGCAGCCAAGGGGGACAGGCCGACTACGAGCAGTACTTC	CASSQGGQADYEQYF
TRBV7-9	TRBD1	TRBJ1-5	TGTGCCAGCAGCTTAGAGTGGGACAGGGTAGGGAGCAATCAGCCCCAGCATTTT	CASSLEWDRVGSNQPQHF
TRBV5-5	.	TRBJ2-7	TGTGCCACCGGATGGAGCTCCTACGAGCAGTACTTC	CATGWSSYEQYF
TRBV18	TRBD1	TRBJ2-1	TGTGCCAGCTCACCACGAGGACGACAGGGGAATCAGCAGTTCTTC	CASSPRGRQGNQQFF
TRBV2	TRBD1	TRBJ1-6	TGTGCCACCTCGGACAGGGGCGCTTCACCCCTCCACTTT	CATSDRGASPLHF
TRBV6-6	TRBD1	TRBJ2-7	TGTGCCAGCAGCCACCCCGCTACAGGGGGCCCCGAGCAGTACTTC	CASSHPATGGPEQYF
TRBV11-2	.	TRBJ1-1	TGTGCCAGCAGCCCGGGGACGGTGAACACTGAAGCTTTCTTT	CASSPGTVNTEAFF
TRBV7-8	TRBD1	TRBJ1-4	TGTGCCAGCAGCCGATGGACAGGAACTAATGAAAAACTGTTTTTT	CASSRWTGTNEKLFF
TRBV4-1	.	TRBJ1-6	TGCGCCAGCAGCCAAGGCCGGGCGAGCTCCTATAATTCACCCCTCCACTTT	CASSQGRASSYNSPLHF
TRBV5-1	.	TRBJ2-5	TGCGCCAGCAGCTTCGCAGGGGTGGAGGAGGAGACCCAGTACTTC	CASSFAGVEEETQYF